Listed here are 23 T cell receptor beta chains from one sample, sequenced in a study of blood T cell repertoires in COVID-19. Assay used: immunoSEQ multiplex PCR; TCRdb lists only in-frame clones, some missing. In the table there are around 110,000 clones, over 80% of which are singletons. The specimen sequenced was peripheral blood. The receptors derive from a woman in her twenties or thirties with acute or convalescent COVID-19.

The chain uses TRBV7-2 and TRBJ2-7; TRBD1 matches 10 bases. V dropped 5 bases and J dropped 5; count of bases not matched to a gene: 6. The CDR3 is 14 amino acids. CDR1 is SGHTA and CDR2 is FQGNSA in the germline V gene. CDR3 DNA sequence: TGTGCCAGCAGCGACAGGACAGGGGGAGACGAGCAGTACTTC. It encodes CASSDRTGGDEQYF.

The CDR3 sequence: CASRQGAREGYTF. The CDR3 coding sequence is TGTGCCAGCAGACAGGGGGCTCGCGAGGGCTACACCTTC. The chain recombines TRBV28 with TRBJ1-2, with TRBD1 identical over 9 bases. CDR1 is MDHEN and CDR2 is SYDVKM in the germline V gene. CDR3 length: 13 residues. Trimming at V came to 6 bases and at J to 8 bases, leaving 7 bases not matched to a gene.

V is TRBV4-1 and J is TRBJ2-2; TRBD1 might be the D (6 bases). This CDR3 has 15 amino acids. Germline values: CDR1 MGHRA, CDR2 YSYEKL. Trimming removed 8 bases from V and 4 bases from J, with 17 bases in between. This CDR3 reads CASHSWGPGTGELFF. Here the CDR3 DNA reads TGCGCCAGCCACTCCTGGGGGCCGGGCACCGGGGAGCTGTTTTTT.

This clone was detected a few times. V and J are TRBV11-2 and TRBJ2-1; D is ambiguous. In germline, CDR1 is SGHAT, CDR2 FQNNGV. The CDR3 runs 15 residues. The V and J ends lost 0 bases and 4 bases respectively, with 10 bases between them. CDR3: CASSLEVQSYNEQFF. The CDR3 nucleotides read TGTGCCAGCAGCTTAGAGGTACAGAGTTACAATGAGCAGTTCTTC.

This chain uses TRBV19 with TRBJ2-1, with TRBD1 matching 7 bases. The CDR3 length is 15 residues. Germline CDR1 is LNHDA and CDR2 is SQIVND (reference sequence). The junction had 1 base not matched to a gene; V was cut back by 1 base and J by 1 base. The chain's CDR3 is CASSIGTGSYNEQFF. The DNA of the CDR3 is TGTGCCAGTAGTATAGGGACAGGTTCCTACAATGAGCAGTTCTTC.

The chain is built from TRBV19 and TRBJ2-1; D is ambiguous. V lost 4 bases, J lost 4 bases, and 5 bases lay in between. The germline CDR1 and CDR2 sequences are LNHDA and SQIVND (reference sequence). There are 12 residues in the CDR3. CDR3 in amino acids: CASSTRYNEQFF. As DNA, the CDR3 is TGTGCCAGTAGTACGAGATACAATGAGCAGTTCTTC.

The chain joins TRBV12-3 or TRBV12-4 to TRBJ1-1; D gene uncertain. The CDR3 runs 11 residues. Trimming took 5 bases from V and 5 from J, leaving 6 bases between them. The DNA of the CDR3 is TGTGCCAGCAGTCAAGCTACTGAAGCTTTCTTT. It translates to CASSQATEAFF.

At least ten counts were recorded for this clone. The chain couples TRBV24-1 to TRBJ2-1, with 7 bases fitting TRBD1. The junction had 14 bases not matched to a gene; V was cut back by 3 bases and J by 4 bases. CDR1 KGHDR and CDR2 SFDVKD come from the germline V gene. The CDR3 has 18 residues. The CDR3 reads CATSDLTTGTAFYNEQFF. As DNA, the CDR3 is TGTGCCACCAGTGATCTGACGACCGGGACAGCTTTTTACAATGAGCAGTTCTTC.

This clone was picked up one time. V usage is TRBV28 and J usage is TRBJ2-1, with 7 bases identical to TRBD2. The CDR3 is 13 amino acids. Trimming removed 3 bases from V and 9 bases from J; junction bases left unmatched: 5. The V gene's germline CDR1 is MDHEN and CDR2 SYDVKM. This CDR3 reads CASSFIQRGEQFF. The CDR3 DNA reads TGTGCCAGCAGTTTTATTCAGCGGGGTGAGCAGTTCTTC.

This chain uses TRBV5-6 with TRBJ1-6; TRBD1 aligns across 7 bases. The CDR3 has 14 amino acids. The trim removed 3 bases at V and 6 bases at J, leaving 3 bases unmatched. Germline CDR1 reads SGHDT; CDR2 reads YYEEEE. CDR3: CASSWDRPNSPLHF. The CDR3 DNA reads TGTGCCAGCAGCTGGGACAGACCTAATTCACCCCTCCACTTT.

DNA for the CDR3: TGTGCCAGCAGCCAAGATCCGGTGAGCGTAAATGAAAAACTGTTTTTT. Its translation is CASSQDPVSVNEKLFF. The chain links TRBV14 to TRBJ1-4; no clear D gene. This CDR3 is built from 16 residues. The ends were cut back, 0 bases at V and 5 bases at J, with 13 bases in the middle. Germline CDR1 SGHDN, CDR2 FVKESK.

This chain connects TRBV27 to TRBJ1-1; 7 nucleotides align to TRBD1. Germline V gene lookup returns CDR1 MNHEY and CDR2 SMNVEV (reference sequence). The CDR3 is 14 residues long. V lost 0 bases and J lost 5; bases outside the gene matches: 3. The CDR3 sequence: CASSLSARGTEAFF. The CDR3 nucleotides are TGTGCCAGCAGTTTATCCGCCAGGGGGACTGAAGCTTTCTTT.

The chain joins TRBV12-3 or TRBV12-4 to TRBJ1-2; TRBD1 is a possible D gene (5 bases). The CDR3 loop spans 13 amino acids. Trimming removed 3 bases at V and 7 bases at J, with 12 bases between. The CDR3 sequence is CASSFHGASGYTF. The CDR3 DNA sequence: TGTGCCAGCAGTTTCCATGGGGCGAGTGGCTACACCTTC.

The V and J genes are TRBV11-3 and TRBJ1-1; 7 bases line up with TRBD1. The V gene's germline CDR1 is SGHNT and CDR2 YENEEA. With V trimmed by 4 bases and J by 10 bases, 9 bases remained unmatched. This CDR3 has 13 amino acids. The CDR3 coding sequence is TGTGCCAGCAGCTCACGAACAGGGGCGCGAGCTTTCTTT. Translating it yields CASSSRTGARAFF. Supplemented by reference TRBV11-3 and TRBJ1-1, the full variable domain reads EAGVVQSPRYKIIEKKQPVAFWCNPISGHNTLYWYLQNLGQGPELLIRYENEEAVDDSQLPKDRFSAERLKGVDSTLKIQPAELGDSAVYLCASSSRTGARAFFGQGTRLTVV.

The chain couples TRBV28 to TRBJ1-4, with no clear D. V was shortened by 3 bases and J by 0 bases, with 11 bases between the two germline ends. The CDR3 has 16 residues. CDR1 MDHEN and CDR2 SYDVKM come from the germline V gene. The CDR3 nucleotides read TGTGCCAGCAGTTTCGGGATTTCTACAACTAATGAAAAACTGTTTTTT. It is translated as CASSFGISTTNEKLFF.

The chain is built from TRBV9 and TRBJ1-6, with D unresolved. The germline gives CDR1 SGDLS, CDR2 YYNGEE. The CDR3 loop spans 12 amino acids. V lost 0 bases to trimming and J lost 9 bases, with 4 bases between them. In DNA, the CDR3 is TGTGCCAGCAGCGTAGGAGTTTCACCCCTCCACTTT. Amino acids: CASSVGVSPLHF. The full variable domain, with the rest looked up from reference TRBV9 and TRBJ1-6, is DSGVTQTPKHLITATGQRVTLRCSPRSGDLSVYWYQQSLDQGLQFLIQYYNGEERAKGNILERFSAQQFPDLHSELNLSSLELGDSALYFCASSVGVSPLHFGNGTRLTVT.

DNA of the CDR3: TGTGCCAGCAGCCGCGGACTAGCAGTGATCGACAATGAGCAGTTCTTC. Translation gives CASSRGLAVIDNEQFF. The chain employs TRBV28 and TRBJ2-1; 8 nucleotides match TRBD2. There are 16 residues in the CDR3. The germline gives CDR1 MDHEN, CDR2 SYDVKM. V gave up 6 bases and J gave up 5 bases; unmatched junction bases: 12.

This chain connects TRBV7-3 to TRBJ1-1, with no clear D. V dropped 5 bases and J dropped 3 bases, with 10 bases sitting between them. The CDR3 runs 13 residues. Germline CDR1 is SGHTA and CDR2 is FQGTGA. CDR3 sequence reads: CASSRRADTEAFF. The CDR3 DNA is TGTGCCAGCAGCCGGAGGGCCGACACTGAAGCTTTCTTT.

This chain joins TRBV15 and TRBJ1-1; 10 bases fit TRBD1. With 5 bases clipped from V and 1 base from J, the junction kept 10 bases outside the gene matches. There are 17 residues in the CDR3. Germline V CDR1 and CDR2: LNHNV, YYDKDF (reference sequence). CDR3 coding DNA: TGTGCCACCAGCCAATACCGACAGGGGGCGAGGAACACTGAAGCTTTCTTT. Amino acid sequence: CATSQYRQGARNTEAFF.

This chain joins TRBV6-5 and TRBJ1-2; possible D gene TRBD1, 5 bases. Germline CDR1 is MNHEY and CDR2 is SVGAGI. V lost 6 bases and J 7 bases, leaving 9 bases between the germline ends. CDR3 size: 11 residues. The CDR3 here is CASRTGGGYTF. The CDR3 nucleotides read TGTGCCAGCAGGACGGGGGGTGGCTACACCTTC.

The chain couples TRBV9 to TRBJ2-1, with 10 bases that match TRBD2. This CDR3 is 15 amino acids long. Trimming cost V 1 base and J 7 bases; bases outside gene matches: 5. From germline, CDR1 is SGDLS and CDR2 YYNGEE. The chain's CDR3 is CASSVQIAGGNEQFF. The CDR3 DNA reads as TGTGCCAGCAGCGTACAAATAGCGGGGGGTAATGAGCAGTTCTTC.

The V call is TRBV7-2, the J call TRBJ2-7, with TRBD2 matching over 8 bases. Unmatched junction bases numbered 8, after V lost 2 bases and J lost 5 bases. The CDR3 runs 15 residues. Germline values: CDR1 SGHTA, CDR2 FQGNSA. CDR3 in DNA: TGTGCCAGCAGCTTAATACAGTCGGGGGGGAACGAGCAGTACTTC. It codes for CASSLIQSGGNEQYF.

The CDR3 nucleotides read TGTGCCAGCAGCCACCCCGCTGGAGATGCGAAATATGGCTACACCTTC. Encoded protein: CASSHPAGDAKYGYTF. This sequence joins TRBV16 and TRBJ1-2, with D unresolved. Germline V CDR1 and CDR2: KGHSY, FQNENV. Trimming took off 3 bases at V and 5 bases at J, with 19 bases between the two ends. The CDR3 covers 16 residues.